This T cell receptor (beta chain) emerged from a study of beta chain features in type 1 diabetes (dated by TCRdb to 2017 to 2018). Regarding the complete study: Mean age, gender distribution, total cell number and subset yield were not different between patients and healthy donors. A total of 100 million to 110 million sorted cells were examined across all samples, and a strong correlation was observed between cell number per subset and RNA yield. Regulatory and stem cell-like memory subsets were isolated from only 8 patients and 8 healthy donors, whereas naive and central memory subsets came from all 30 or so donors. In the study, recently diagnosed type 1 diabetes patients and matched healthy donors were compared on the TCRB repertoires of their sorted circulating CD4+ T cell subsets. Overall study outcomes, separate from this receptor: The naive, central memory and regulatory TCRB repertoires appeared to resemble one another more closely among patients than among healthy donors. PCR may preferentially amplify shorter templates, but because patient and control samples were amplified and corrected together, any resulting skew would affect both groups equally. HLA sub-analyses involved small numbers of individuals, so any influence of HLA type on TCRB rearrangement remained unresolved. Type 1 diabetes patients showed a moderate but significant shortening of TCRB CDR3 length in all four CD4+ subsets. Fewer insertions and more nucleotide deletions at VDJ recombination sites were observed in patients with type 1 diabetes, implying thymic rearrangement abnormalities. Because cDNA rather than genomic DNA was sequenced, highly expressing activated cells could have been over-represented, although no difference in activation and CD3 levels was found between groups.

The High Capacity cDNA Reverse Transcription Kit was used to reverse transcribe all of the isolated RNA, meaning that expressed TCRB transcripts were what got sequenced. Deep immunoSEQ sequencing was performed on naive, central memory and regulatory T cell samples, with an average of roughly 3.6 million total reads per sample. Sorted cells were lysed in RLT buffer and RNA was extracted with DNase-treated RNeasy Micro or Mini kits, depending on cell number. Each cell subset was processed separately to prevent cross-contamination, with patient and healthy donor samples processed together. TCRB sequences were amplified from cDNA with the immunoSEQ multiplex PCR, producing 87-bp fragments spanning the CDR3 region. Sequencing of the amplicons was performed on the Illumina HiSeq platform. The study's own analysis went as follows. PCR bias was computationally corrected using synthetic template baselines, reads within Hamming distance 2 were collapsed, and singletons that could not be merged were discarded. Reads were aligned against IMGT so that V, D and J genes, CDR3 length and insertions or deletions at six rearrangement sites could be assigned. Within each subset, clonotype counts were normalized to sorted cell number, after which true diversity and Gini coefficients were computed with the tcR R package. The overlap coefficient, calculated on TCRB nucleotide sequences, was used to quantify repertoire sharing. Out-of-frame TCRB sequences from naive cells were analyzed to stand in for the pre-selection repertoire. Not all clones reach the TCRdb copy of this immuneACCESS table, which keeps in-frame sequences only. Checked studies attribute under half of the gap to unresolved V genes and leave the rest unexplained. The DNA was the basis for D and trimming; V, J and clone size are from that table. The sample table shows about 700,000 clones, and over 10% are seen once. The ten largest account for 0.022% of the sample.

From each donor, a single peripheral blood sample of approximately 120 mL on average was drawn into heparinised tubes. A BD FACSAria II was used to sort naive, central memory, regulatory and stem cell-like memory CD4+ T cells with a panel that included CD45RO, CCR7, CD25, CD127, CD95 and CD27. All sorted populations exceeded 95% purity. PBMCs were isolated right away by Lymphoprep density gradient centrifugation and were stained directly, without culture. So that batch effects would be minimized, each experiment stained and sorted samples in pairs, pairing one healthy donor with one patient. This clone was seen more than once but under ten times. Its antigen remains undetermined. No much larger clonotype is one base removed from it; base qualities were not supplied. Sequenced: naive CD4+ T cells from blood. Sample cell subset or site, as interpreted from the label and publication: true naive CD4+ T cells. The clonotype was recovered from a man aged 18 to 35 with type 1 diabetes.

The DNA sequence reads TGTGCCAGCAGTTCCACTCTTAGCAATCAGCCCCAGCATTTT. This translates into CASSSTLSNQPQHF. The chain links TRBV28 with TRBJ1-5; the D gene is not confidently resolved. CDR1 MDHEN and CDR2 SYDVKM are derived from the germline V gene. The CDR3, cysteine through phenylalanine, is 14 amino acids long. The DNA shown is the 42-base CDR3, in frame from base 1. The junction carries 7 bases between V and J, which are trimmed by 4 bases and 0 bases respectively.